The entry below gives a single TCR beta chain sequence along with its context. This sample is drawn from a study of cytomegalovirus exposure and HLA in healthy donors. The CDR3 covers 14 residues. Germline V gene lookup returns CDR1 SGHRS and CDR2 YFSETQ. Trimming removed 3 bases from V and 4 bases from J, with 13 bases in between. Researchers ran the PCR with 60 Vbeta and 13 Jbeta primers. Using immunoSEQ multiplex PCR, the repertoire was profiled, and TCRdb retains in-frame clones only, with some absent. Among 150,000 to 160,000 clones listed, around 84% were seen once. The source is a woman in her thirties or forties in good health and CMV-seropositive. The chain is built from TRBV5-1 and TRBJ1-1, with D possibly matching TRBD1 (6 bases). Sequenced: PBMCs. In DNA form, the CDR3 reads TGCGCCAGCAGCTGGAGCGTAGGGGGCACTGAAGCTTTCTTT. Amino acid sequence: CASSWSVGGTEAFF.